The T cell receptor (beta chain) under discussion was sequenced for a study of vaccination and CD4 T cells after COVID-19. CD4+ T cells that had been cultured provided DNA sequenced with the Oncomine TCR Beta short-read assay. TCRdb redid the calling of the PCR reads with MiXCR, one entry per CDR3 protein. Found here are around 26,000 distinct CDR3 sequences, about 40% of them singletons; the top ten hold 9.5% to 13%. The treatment was: roughly 10-day PBMC culture with coronavirus spike peptide pools or control peptides (ViraFEST assay). Per well, approximately 2.1 million PBMCs were cultured in the presence of 9 to 10 IU/ml IL-2 and 9.5 to 10 ug/ml peptide pools. On this clonotype itself: Its target is unknown.

Germline loops: CDR1 SGHVS, CDR2 FNYEAQ. Trimming took off 4 bases at V and 7 bases at J, with 20 bases between the two ends. The CDR3 runs 16 residues. The clonotype originates from a human donor who had recovered from COVID-19. Sequenced input: CD4+ T cells from blood, cultured in vitro. The chain recombines TRBV7-6 with TRBJ2-1; D unresolved. The CDR3 spells CASSSQPASPRNEQFF. CDR3 in DNA: TGTGCCAGCAGCTCTCAGCCAGCGTCCCCCCGGAATGAGCAGTTCTTC.